This entry lists 8 T cell receptor beta chains sequenced from one sample in a study of a mutant IDH1 vaccine in newly diagnosed glioma. Described time point: week 11, during vaccination. Topical imiquimod was applied with each vaccine dose, which held 300 ug of mutant IDH1 20-mer peptide. Their cognate antigens are unknown. Generated by immunoSEQ multiplex PCR, the TCRdb table keeps only in-frame clones and is missing some. The sample carries tens of thousands of clones, 84% recorded once. Source: PBMCs, taken from a glioma patient whose treatment included an IDH1 peptide vaccine. These receptors were taken from a woman between 50 and 59 years old with glioma.

The chain joins TRBV9 to TRBJ2-6, with no clear D. The germline V gene has CDR1 SGDLS and CDR2 YYNGEE. CDR3 size: 13 residues. The V end lost 0 bases, the J end lost 9 bases, and 7 bases lay between the germline ends. This CDR3 reads CASSVELGNVLTF. In DNA, the CDR3 is TGTGCCAGCAGCGTAGAGTTGGGCAACGTCCTGACTTTC.

J is TRBJ1-2 and V is TRBV10-1; D is perhaps TRBD1 (5 bases). The germline V gene has CDR1 WNHNN and CDR2 SYGVQD (reference sequence). V shed 0 bases and J shed 6 bases, with 8 bases lying between them. The CDR3 is 13 amino acids. The CDR3 loop reads CASSESTAHGYTF. The CDR3 DNA reads as TGCGCCAGCAGTGAGTCGACAGCACATGGCTACACCTTC.

The rearrangement joins TRBV7-9 to TRBJ1-1; 9 nucleotides align to TRBD1. CDR1 is SEHNR, CDR2 FQNEAQ, per germline (reference sequence). V was clipped by 3 bases and J by 3 bases; unmatched bases: 5. CDR3 length: 15 residues. This CDR3 reads CASSFTGGRDTEAFF. Written as DNA, the CDR3 is TGTGCCAGCAGCTTTACAGGGGGCAGGGACACTGAAGCTTTCTTT.

This clone was observed a handful of times. The J gene is TRBJ1-5, the V gene TRBV11-3; tentatively, D is TRBD1 (6 bases). The germline V gene has CDR1 SGHNT and CDR2 YENEEA. V was pared by 4 bases and J by 4 bases, with 8 bases between. This CDR3 region has 13 residues. For the CDR3, the DNA is TGTGCCAGCAGCTGGACAGAGAATCAGCCCCAGCATTTT. It translates to CASSWTENQPQHF.

The gene calls are TRBV7-9 and TRBJ2-1, with D possibly being TRBD2 (5 bases). Germline CDR1 SEHNR, CDR2 FQNEAQ (reference sequence). The ends were cut back, 1 base at V and 0 bases at J, with 13 bases in the middle. CDR3 length equals 17 residues. CDR3 region: CASSLGYGESSYNEQFF. CDR3 in DNA: TGTGCCAGCAGCTTAGGATACGGGGAGAGCTCCTACAATGAGCAGTTCTTC.

The chain carries TRBV7-9 and TRBJ2-5; 7 bases agree with TRBD2. The junction had 6 bases not matched to a gene; V was cut back by 4 bases and J by 1 base. The CDR3 runs to 15 residues. Per the germline V gene, CDR1 is SEHNR and CDR2 is FQNEAQ (reference sequence). CDR3: CASSSQLAFQETQYF. CDR3 nucleotides: TGTGCCAGCAGCTCCCAACTAGCGTTCCAAGAGACCCAGTACTTC. Drawing the rest from reference TRBV7-9 and TRBJ2-5, the complete variable domain is DTGVSQNPRHKITKRGQNVTFRCDPISEHNRLYWYRQTLGQGPEFLTYFQNEAQLEKSRLLSDRFSAERPKGSFSTLEIQRTEQGDSAMYLCASSSQLAFQETQYFGPGTRLLVL.

The J gene is TRBJ2-5, the V gene TRBV5-1; a weak D match, TRBD2 (6 bases). CDR3 size: 14 residues. Germline-derived CDR1 and CDR2 are SGHRS and YFSETQ. The V end was cut by 1 base, the J end by 2 bases, with 9 bases between. In DNA form, the CDR3 reads TGCGCCAGCAGCTTGTCTAGCGCGCAAGAGACCCAGTACTTC. It specifies CASSLSSAQETQYF.

The rearrangement links TRBV5-4 to TRBJ1-2; tentative D call: TRBD1 (6 bases). CDR1 is SGHNT and CDR2 is YYREEE in the germline V gene (reference sequence). V dropped 3 bases and J dropped 6 bases, with 21 bases sitting between them. CDR3 length equals 16 residues. The CDR3 loop reads CASSWDMKGAEDGYTF. The DNA for the CDR3 is TGTGCCAGCAGCTGGGACATGAAAGGGGCAGAGGATGGCTACACCTTC.